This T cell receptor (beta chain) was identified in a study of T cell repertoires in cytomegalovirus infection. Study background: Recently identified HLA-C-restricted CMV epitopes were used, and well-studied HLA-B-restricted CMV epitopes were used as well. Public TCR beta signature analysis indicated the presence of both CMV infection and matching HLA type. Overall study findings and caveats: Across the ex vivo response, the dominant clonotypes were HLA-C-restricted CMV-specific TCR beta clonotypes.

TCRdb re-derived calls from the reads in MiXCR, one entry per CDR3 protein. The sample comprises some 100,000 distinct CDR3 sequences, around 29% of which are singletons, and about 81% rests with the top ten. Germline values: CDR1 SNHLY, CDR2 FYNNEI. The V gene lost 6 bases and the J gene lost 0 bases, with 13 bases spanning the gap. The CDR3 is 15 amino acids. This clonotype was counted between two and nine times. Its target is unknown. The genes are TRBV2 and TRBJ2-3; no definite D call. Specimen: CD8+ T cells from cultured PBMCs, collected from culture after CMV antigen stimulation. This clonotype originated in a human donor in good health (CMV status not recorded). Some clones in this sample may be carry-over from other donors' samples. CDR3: CASSGELRSTDTQYF. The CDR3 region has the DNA TGTGCCAGCAGCGGAGAGCTGCGTAGCACAGATACGCAGTATTTT.